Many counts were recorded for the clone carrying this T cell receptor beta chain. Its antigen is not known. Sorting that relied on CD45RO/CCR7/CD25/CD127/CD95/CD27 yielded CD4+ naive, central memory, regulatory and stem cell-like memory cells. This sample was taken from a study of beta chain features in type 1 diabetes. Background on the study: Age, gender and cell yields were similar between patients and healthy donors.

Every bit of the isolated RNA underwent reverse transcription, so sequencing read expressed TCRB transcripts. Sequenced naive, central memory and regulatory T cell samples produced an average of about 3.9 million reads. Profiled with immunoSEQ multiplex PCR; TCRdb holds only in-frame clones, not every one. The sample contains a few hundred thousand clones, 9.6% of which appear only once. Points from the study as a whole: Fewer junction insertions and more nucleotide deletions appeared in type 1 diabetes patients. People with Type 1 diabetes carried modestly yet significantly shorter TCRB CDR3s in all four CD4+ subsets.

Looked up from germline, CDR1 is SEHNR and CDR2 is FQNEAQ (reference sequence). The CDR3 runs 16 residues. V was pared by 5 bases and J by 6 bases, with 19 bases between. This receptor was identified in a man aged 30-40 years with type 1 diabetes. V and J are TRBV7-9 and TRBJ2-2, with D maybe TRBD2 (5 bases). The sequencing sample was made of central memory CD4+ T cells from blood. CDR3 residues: CASSPGSRGSAGELFF. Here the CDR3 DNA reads TGTGCCAGCAGCCCGGGGAGTCGTGGGAGCGCCGGGGAGCTGTTTTTT.